Described below is a single T cell receptor beta chain sequence and its context. This sample was included in a study of blood T cell repertoires in COVID-19. CDR1 is KGHSH and CDR2 is LQKENI in the germline V gene. With 6 bases removed from V and 7 bases from J, the gap between germline ends came to 15 bases. The CDR3 is 14 residues long. The protocol was immunoSEQ multiplex PCR, while the TCRdb copy is restricted to in-frame clones and leaves out a portion. The sample includes roughly 150,000 clones, approximately 80% of them seen just once. Sequencing was performed on peripheral blood. The chain combines TRBV18 with TRBJ1-4; tentative D call: TRBD1 (6 bases). This receptor was identified in a woman aged 45-60 years in a cohort sampled during active or convalescent COVID-19. CDR3 DNA: TGTGCCAGCTCCGACAGGAGAACAAGTGAAAAACTGTTTTTT. Protein: CASSDRRTSEKLFF.